This entry lists 20 T cell receptor beta chains sequenced from one sample in a study of blood T cell repertoires in COVID-19. Clones were sequenced by immunoSEQ multiplex PCR, and TCRdb holds only the in-frame ones, with some missing. The repertoire holds 95,000 to 100,000 clones, with more than 75% as singletons. The sample comprised peripheral blood. The receptors shown here come from a woman in her thirties with acute or convalescent COVID-19.

The chain carries TRBV6-5 and TRBJ2-6; D ambiguous. The V and J ends lost 5 bases and 0 bases respectively, with 8 bases between them. CDR1 MNHEY and CDR2 SVGAGI come from the germline V gene. There are 15 residues in the CDR3. CDR3 loop: CASSTPSSGANVLTF. For the CDR3, the DNA is TGTGCCAGCAGTACACCGTCCTCTGGGGCCAACGTCCTGACTTTC.

V and J are TRBV7-8 and TRBJ1-2; 7 nucleotides line up with TRBD1. Losses at the gene ends were 0 bases for V and 3 bases for J; bases not matched to a gene: 7. The CDR3 has 16 amino acids. Germline assignment: CDR1 SGHVS and CDR2 FQNEAQ. As DNA, the CDR3 is TGTGCCAGCAGCTTAGCGTCGTCAGGGGGAGACTATGGCTACACCTTC. Amino acid sequence: CASSLASSGGDYGYTF.

The rearrangement links TRBV28 to TRBJ1-1; D is ambiguous. Per the germline V gene, CDR1 is MDHEN and CDR2 is SYDVKM. The CDR3 has 13 residues. The germline V and J ends were trimmed by 6 bases and 2 bases, with 10 bases remaining between them. The DNA of the CDR3 is TGTGCCAGCAGGGTAGACACAAACACTGAAGCTTTCTTT. It encodes CASRVDTNTEAFF.

The CDR3 coding sequence is TGTGGCTACCGGGACAGTCCCTACGAGCAGTACTTC. This sequence encodes CGYRDSPYEQYF. This chain links TRBV6-4 with TRBJ2-7, with 7 bases that match TRBD1. The CDR3 totals 12 residues. The germline V gene has CDR1 MRHNA and CDR2 SNTAGT.

J is TRBJ1-2 and V is TRBV14; the match to TRBD1 covers 10 bases. The CDR3 consists of 16 residues. V lost 2 bases to trimming and J lost 4 bases; unmatched junction nucleotides: 7. CDR1 SGHDN and CDR2 FVKESK come from the germline V gene. The CDR3 is CASSQKGQGLIYGYTF. CDR3 in DNA: TGTGCCAGCAGCCAAAAGGGACAGGGGCTGATCTATGGCTACACCTTC.

The chain has TRBV6-2 or TRBV6-3 and TRBJ2-2, with a weak D call TRBD1 (6 bases). The CDR3 contains 15 residues. From germline, CDR1 is MNHEY and CDR2 SVGEGT. V lost 2 bases and J lost 6, with 13 bases in between. CDR3 bases: TGTGCCAGCAGTTACGTGGACAGAAGGGCCGGGGAGCTGTTTTTT. Encoded protein: CASSYVDRRAGELFF.

Notes on this clone: Other DNA sequences within the sample encode an identical CDR3. The gene calls are TRBV6-5 and TRBJ1-3; D gene uncertain. Germline values: CDR1 MNHEY, CDR2 SVGAGI. The CDR3 loop spans 16 amino acids. The V end lost 0 bases, the J end lost 0 bases, and 9 bases lay between the germline ends. CDR3 bases: TGTGCCAGCAGTTACTCGAGAGCCGGCTCTGGAAACACCATATATTTT. Translating it yields CASSYSRAGSGNTIYF.

The genes are TRBV11-3 and TRBJ2-3; possibly TRBD1 for D (6 bases). The CDR3 runs 16 residues. The germline V gene encodes CDR1 SGHNT and CDR2 YENEEA. The V gene lost 5 bases and the J gene lost 2 bases, with 17 bases spanning the gap. The CDR3 DNA reads TGTGCCAGCAGCCGCCTGCAGGGGATGATCACAGATACGCAGTATTTT. This sequence encodes CASSRLQGMITDTQYF.

V gene TRBV2 combines with J gene TRBJ1-5, with a weak D call TRBD1 (5 bases). The CDR3 has 15 amino acids. With 5 bases removed from V and 0 bases from J, the gap between germline ends came to 11 bases. The germline gives CDR1 SNHLY, CDR2 FYNNEI. In DNA, the CDR3 is TGTGCCAGCAGTTCTTCAGGGTTTAGCAATCAGCCCCAGCATTTT. Amino acids: CASSSSGFSNQPQHF.

J is TRBJ1-5 and V is TRBV6-5, with a tentative D call TRBD1 (6 bases). Germline CDR1 MNHEY, CDR2 SVGAGI. The germline V and J ends were trimmed by 7 bases and 11 bases, with 21 bases remaining between them. The length of the CDR3 is 14 residues. The CDR3 region has the DNA TGTGCCAGCATCTTAAATCGACAGGTCGGGGCCCAGCATTTT. This sequence encodes CASILNRQVGAQHF.

The chain is built from TRBV10-3 and TRBJ2-1; D gene unclear. The CDR3 covers 15 residues. Germline lookup yields CDR1 ENHRY and CDR2 SYGVKD. V was shortened by 0 bases and J by 9 bases, with 15 bases between the two germline ends. The CDR3 loop reads CAISESTRATAEQFF. The DNA of the CDR3 is TGTGCCATCAGTGAGTCGACTCGCGCCACCGCTGAGCAGTTCTTC.

CDR3 DNA: TGTGCCAGCAGTCCCCCCGCAGGGTCTGGAAACACCATATATTTT. It is translated as CASSPPAGSGNTIYF. The gene calls are TRBV28 and TRBJ1-3, with a tentative D call TRBD1 (5 bases). V was clipped by 5 bases and J by 1 base, with 12 bases between them. CDR3 length equals 15 residues. CDR1 MDHEN and CDR2 SYDVKM come from the germline V gene.

The chain has TRBV6-1 and TRBJ1-3; 7 bases align to TRBD1. This CDR3 has 14 residues. V gave up 3 bases and J gave up 8 bases; unmatched junction bases: 7. CDR1 and CDR2 from the germline V gene are MNHNS and SASEGT. CDR3 coding DNA: TGTGCCAGCAGTGATCGGACAGGATGGGACACCATATATTTT. Its protein is CASSDRTGWDTIYF.

The gene calls are TRBV2 and TRBJ2-3; TRBD2 is a possible D gene (6 bases). CDR1 and CDR2 from the germline V gene are SNHLY and FYNNEI. The V end was cut by 8 bases, the J end by 8 bases, with 20 bases between. There are 14 residues in the CDR3. CDR3 DNA sequence: TGTGCCAGCGATTTGTCCGGGACTGGCGGTACGCAGTATTTT. Protein product: CASDLSGTGGTQYF.

Points on this clone: Germline is not matched at one junction end, which may reflect a read error. The CDR3 sequence is CASSLGTSGGPGLTATQYF. In nucleotides, the CDR3 is TGTGCCAGCAGCTTAGGGACTAGCGGGGGGCCAGGGCTCACAGCTACGCAGTATTTT. The rearrangement joins TRBV7-8 to TRBJ2-3, with TRBD2 matching 14 bases. This CDR3 has 19 amino acids. Germline loops: CDR1 SGHVS, CDR2 FQNEAQ.

This chain connects TRBV6-6 to TRBJ2-2; D is possibly TRBD2 (5 bases). V shed 5 bases and J shed 0 bases, with 10 bases lying between them. This CDR3 is built from 15 residues. Germline CDR1 and CDR2: MNHNY and SVGAGI (reference sequence). CDR3 residues: CASSPRGANTGELFF. Written as DNA, the CDR3 is TGTGCCAGCAGTCCCCGGGGAGCGAACACCGGGGAGCTGTTTTTT.

CDR3 residues: CASGLPGPKIGGYEQYF. The CDR3 DNA is TGTGCTAGTGGTTTGCCGGGACCAAAAATAGGGGGATACGAGCAGTACTTC. This rearrangement joins TRBV12-5 to TRBJ2-7; TRBD1 might be the D (6 bases). Germline assignment: CDR1 LGHNT and CDR2 FRNRAP. V lost 2 bases and J 4 bases, leaving 21 bases between the germline ends. The CDR3 contains 17 residues.

The chain joins TRBV4-1 to TRBJ2-7; 8 bases align to TRBD1. The germline CDR1 and CDR2 sequences are MGHRA and YSYEKL. J lost 2 bases, V lost 4 bases, and 7 bases had no gene match. The CDR3 totals 15 residues. The CDR3 spells CASSLADRGTYEQYF. The CDR3 DNA is TGCGCCAGCAGCCTAGCAGACAGGGGAACCTACGAGCAGTACTTC.

The chain couples TRBV7-3 to TRBJ2-6, with 9 bases fitting TRBD1. The CDR3 has 15 amino acids. Trimming at V came to 6 bases and at J to 4 bases, leaving 4 bases not matched to a gene. Per the germline V gene, CDR1 is SGHTA and CDR2 is FQGTGA. CDR3 protein: CASRTGGAGANVLTF. CDR3 DNA sequence: TGTGCCAGCAGAACAGGGGGCGCCGGGGCCAACGTCCTGACTTTC.

The J gene is TRBJ2-4, the V gene TRBV9, with 9 bases fitting TRBD1. Germline trimming cut 3 bases from V and 0 bases from J; bases unmatched to any gene: 10. This CDR3 comprises 18 residues. Germline V gives CDR1 SGDLS, CDR2 YYNGEE. The CDR3 coding sequence is TGTGCCAGCAGCGGGGACAGGGACACCGCCTTAGCCAAAAACATTCAGTACTTC. The encoded protein is CASSGDRDTALAKNIQYF.